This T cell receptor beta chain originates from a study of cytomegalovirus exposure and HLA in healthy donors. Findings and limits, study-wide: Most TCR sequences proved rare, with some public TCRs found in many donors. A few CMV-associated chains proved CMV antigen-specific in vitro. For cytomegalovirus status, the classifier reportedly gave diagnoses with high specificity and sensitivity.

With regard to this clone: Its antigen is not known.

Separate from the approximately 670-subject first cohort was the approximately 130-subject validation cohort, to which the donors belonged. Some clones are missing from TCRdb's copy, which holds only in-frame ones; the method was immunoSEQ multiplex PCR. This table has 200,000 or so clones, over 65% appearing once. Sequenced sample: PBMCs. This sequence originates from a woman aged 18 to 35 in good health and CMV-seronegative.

The CDR3 DNA reads TGTGCCAGCAGTTCGCAGGGGATTGGGGACAATGAGCAGTTCTTC. Translating gives CASSSQGIGDNEQFF. J is TRBJ2-1 and V is TRBV7-8, with D maybe TRBD1 (6 bases). V gave up 6 bases and J gave up 5 bases, with 17 bases separating them. This CDR3 region has 15 residues. CDR1 is SGHVS and CDR2 is FQNEAQ in the germline V gene.